These T cell receptor beta chains were read from a single sample in a study of CD8+ T cells in alopecia areata. Profiled with immunoSEQ multiplex PCR; TCRdb holds only in-frame clones, not every one. Among approximately 150,000 clones listed, about three fifths were seen once. Sequenced input: CD4+ T cells sorted from blood. The receptor source for this set is a human donor in good health. Both conserved end residues are trimmed from each CDR3.

v_call: TRBV2; cdr3_length: 12; cdr3_aa: ASSEGQSFREQY
v_call: TRBV7-9; cdr3_length: 13; cdr3_aa: ASSLSQSPTDTQY
v_call: TRBV14; cdr3_length: 13; cdr3_aa: ASSQLSAATDTQY
v_call: TRBV6-6; cdr3_length: 12; cdr3_aa: ASSLREGSNEQF
v_call: TRBV6-5; cdr3_length: 12; cdr3_aa: ASRPQGPQGSYT
v_call: TRBV25-1; cdr3_length: 12; cdr3_aa: ASSKGSGDNEQF
v_call: TRBV7-9; cdr3_length: 13; cdr3_aa: ASRKLRDGKNIQY
v_call: TRBV11-2; cdr3_length: 13; cdr3_aa: ASSLMEIREETQY
v_call: TRBV29-1; cdr3_length: 10; cdr3_aa: SAQGAGLEQY
v_call: TRBV30; cdr3_length: 11; cdr3_aa: AWSGQRVQPQH
v_call: TRBV2; cdr3_length: 10; cdr3_aa: ASSDSVETQY
v_call: TRBV5-8; cdr3_length: 14; cdr3_aa: ASTRGVGAVQETQY
v_call: TRBV19; cdr3_length: 15; cdr3_aa: ASSRPGRPSGANVLT
v_call: TRBV7-9; cdr3_length: 13; cdr3_aa: ASRLGSGYQETQY
v_call: TRBV5-1; cdr3_length: 16; cdr3_aa: ASSLGLQTGTLSYEQY
v_call: TRBV18; cdr3_length: 11; cdr3_aa: ASSPRLNTEAF
v_call: TRBV11-2; cdr3_length: 12; cdr3_aa: ASSELSGFNEQF
v_call: TRBV7-8; cdr3_length: 10; cdr3_aa: ASSSLHNEQF
v_call: TRBV5-6; cdr3_length: 12; cdr3_aa: ASSLGANTGELF
v_call: TRBV4-2; cdr3_length: 12; cdr3_aa: ASSTSGRMDTQY
v_call: TRBV29-1; cdr3_length: 11; cdr3_aa: SVAASGHNEQF
v_call: TRBV29-1; cdr3_length: 8; cdr3_aa: SVGGDTQY
v_call: TRBV30; cdr3_length: 9; cdr3_aa: AWRPGETQY
v_call: TRBV5-6; cdr3_length: 12; cdr3_aa: ASSLGRGLGEQY
v_call: TRBV28; cdr3_length: 10; cdr3_aa: ASSKLGQPQH
v_call: TRBV15; cdr3_length: 12; cdr3_aa: ATSRWTSGSEQF
v_call: TRBV5-1; cdr3_length: 12; cdr3_aa: ASSLTSAQETQY
v_call: TRBV5-4; cdr3_length: 12; cdr3_aa: ASSSDREVHEQY
v_call: TRBV29-1; cdr3_length: 10; cdr3_aa: SVGDAGTEAF
v_call: TRBV2; cdr3_length: 12; cdr3_aa: ASGNRGLNTEAF
v_call: TRBV7-8; cdr3_length: 13; cdr3_aa: ASSSTGGTGVKQY
v_call: TRBV5-6; cdr3_length: 15; cdr3_aa: ASSSSGSLSGANVLT
v_call: TRBV2; cdr3_length: 9; cdr3_aa: ASRDWETQY
v_call: TRBV29-1; cdr3_length: 13; cdr3_aa: SVMTSGTTYNEQF
v_call: TRBV11-2; cdr3_length: 13; cdr3_aa: ASMAGGQGFDEQF
v_call: TRBV30; cdr3_length: 12; cdr3_aa: AWSVSSGTYEQY
v_call: TRBV25-1; cdr3_length: 9; cdr3_aa: ASTSLETQY
v_call: TRBV29-1; cdr3_length: 11; cdr3_aa: SDRQVSTDTQY
v_call: TRBV18; cdr3_length: 12; cdr3_aa: ASSPAPGANVLT
v_call: TRBV11-1; cdr3_length: 13; cdr3_aa: ASSMTSGSGNEQF
v_call: TRBV6-5; cdr3_length: 13; cdr3_aa: ASSYAGQGNQPQH
v_call: TRBV5-1; cdr3_length: 13; cdr3_aa: ASSLVAGGPNEQF
v_call: TRBV4-1; cdr3_length: 14; cdr3_aa: ASSQAGTGFQETQY
v_call: TRBV2; cdr3_length: 9; cdr3_aa: ASSSGPEAF
v_call: TRBV15; cdr3_length: 13; cdr3_aa: ATSREVALNEKLF
v_call: TRBV2; cdr3_length: 14; cdr3_aa: ASSERKAGGGETQY
v_call: TRBV4-1; cdr3_length: 12; cdr3_aa: ASSPTSGSHEQF
v_call: TRBV29-1; cdr3_length: 11; cdr3_aa: SVPTGGLETQY
v_call: TRBV7-2; cdr3_length: 13; cdr3_aa: ASSSSGSDTDTQY
v_call: TRBV7-2; cdr3_length: 12; cdr3_aa: ASSLGSLTDTQY
v_call: TRBV2; cdr3_length: 11; cdr3_aa: ASSLDRGDGYT
v_call: TRBV30; cdr3_length: 8; cdr3_aa: AWMEETQY
v_call: TRBV29-1; cdr3_length: 12; cdr3_aa: SVAPGGRADTQY
v_call: TRBV2; cdr3_length: 14; cdr3_aa: ASRDIDRAVSEKLF
v_call: TRBV10-2; cdr3_length: 12; cdr3_aa: ASSVPGRGSGYT